The 20 T cell receptor beta chains reported below all come from one sample, sequenced in a study of blood T cells in healthy people across ages. Using a J-beta primer mix together with a sample-barcoded 5' primer, a second PCR was run for roughly 7 to 11 cycles. TCRdb re-analysed the 5' RACE reads in MiXCR, keeping a single row per CDR3 protein. This sample yields 1.5 million to 2 million distinct CDR3 sequences, of which 30% to 40% are seen a single time; 23% belongs to the top ten. Sequencing used blood. Receptors originate from a human donor in good health.

J is TRBJ1-2 and V is TRBV28, with D perhaps TRBD1 (6 bases). Deletions cut 6 bases from V and 7 bases from J, with 12 bases between. Germline V gene lookup returns CDR1 MDHEN and CDR2 SYDVKM. This CDR3 contains 12 residues. CDR3 region: CASSSGDGGYTF. The CDR3 nucleotides are TGTGCCAGCAGCTCAGGGGACGGTGGCTACACCTTC.

The V and J genes are TRBV12-3 or TRBV12-4 and TRBJ1-5; TRBD1 might be the D (6 bases). This CDR3 region has 16 residues. The V end was cut by 5 bases, the J end by 0 bases, with 14 bases between. CDR3 DNA sequence: TGTGCCAGCAGTCGGGGGCCCCGAAATAGCAATCAGCCCCAGCATTTT. It translates to CASSRGPRNSNQPQHF.

This clonotype turned up a few times. The chain is built from TRBV5-1 and TRBJ2-1, with a weak D call TRBD1 (5 bases). CDR3 size: 14 residues. Germline CDR1 and CDR2: SGHRS and YFSETQ. V was shortened by 0 bases and J by 5 bases, with 9 bases between the two germline ends. The CDR3 nucleotides read TGCGCCAGCAGCTTGGAGTCAGGGAACAATGAGCAGTTCTTC. This translates into CASSLESGNNEQFF.

The genes are TRBV4-3 and TRBJ2-7, with a tentative D call TRBD1 (6 bases). Trimming shortened V by 1 base and J by 1 base, and 20 bases separated the two germline ends. Germline CDR1 is LGHNA and CDR2 is YSLEER. CDR3 size: 18 residues. The CDR3 DNA reads as TGCGCCAGCAGCCAAGGGGGGCGTGGGGTAGGGTATTCCTACGAGCAGTACTTC. It codes for CASSQGGRGVGYSYEQYF.

This clonotype was detected a few times. This sequence joins TRBV29-1 and TRBJ1-2, with D possibly being TRBD1 (6 bases). CDR1 is SQVTM and CDR2 is ANQGSEA in the germline V gene. CDR3 length: 14 amino acids. Between the trimmed V and J ends, which lost 3 bases and 2 bases, there was a span of 13 bases. DNA of the CDR3: TGCAGCGTTGAGAGGGGGGCAGAGAACTATGGCTACACCTTC. As protein: CSVERGAENYGYTF.

The chain uses TRBV7-8 and TRBJ2-7; 10 bases fit TRBD1. The CDR3 loop spans 12 amino acids. Germline V gives CDR1 SGHVS, CDR2 FQNEAQ. J lost 3 bases, V lost 8 bases, and 1 base had no gene match. CDR3 sequence: CASGTGVYEQYF. CDR3 DNA sequence: TGTGCCAGCGGGACAGGGGTCTACGAGCAGTACTTC.

Comments on this clonotype: Compared with germline, one end of the junction differs, possibly owing to a read error. The chain has TRBV10-3 and TRBJ2-7, with a tentative D call TRBD2 (5 bases). Germline V gene data show CDR1 as ENHRY and CDR2 as SYGVKD. The length of the CDR3 is 11 residues. The CDR3 region has the DNA TGTGCCATCCTCCGAGGGTACGAGCGGTACTTC. Its translation is CAILRGYERYF.

This clonotype occurred a few times. The rearrangement links TRBV24-1 to TRBJ2-2; unclear D gene. The CDR3 length is 11 residues. The germline gives CDR1 KGHDR, CDR2 SFDVKD. With 3 bases removed from V and 7 bases from J, the gap between germline ends came to 2 bases. The chain's CDR3 is CATSDGGELFF. Here the CDR3 DNA reads TGTGCCACCAGTGATGGCGGGGAGCTGTTTTTT.

This clonotype was observed a few times. CDR3 DNA sequence: TGCAGTGCTAGGGGGGACAGGGGAAGAAACATTCAGTACTTC. Translated, it gives CSARGDRGRNIQYF. The chain combines TRBV20-1 with TRBJ2-4, with TRBD1 identical over 10 bases. Germline CDR1 reads DFQATT; CDR2 reads SNEGSKA (reference sequence). The CDR3 runs to 14 residues. Trimming cost V 3 bases and J 6 bases; bases outside gene matches: 5.

The chain has TRBV5-1 and TRBJ2-3, with D perhaps TRBD1 (6 bases). V was shortened by 0 bases and J by 8 bases, with 16 bases between the two germline ends. In germline, CDR1 is SGHRS, CDR2 YFSETQ. The CDR3 runs to 15 residues. The CDR3 here is CASSLVGGEMSTQYF. The CDR3 DNA reads TGCGCCAGCAGCTTGGTAGGGGGAGAAATGAGTACGCAGTATTTT.

A word on this clonotype: It may be a read error: a sequence one base away is much more abundant. The chain recombines TRBV7-9 with TRBJ2-1; D gene ambiguous. Germline V gene data show CDR1 as SEHNR and CDR2 as FQNEAQ (reference sequence). The CDR3 covers 13 residues. The CDR3 coding sequence is TGTACCAGCAGCTTGAGTGCCTACAATGAGCAGTTCTTC. Residues: CTSSLSAYNEQFF. The whole variable domain, filled in from reference TRBV7-9 and TRBJ2-1, reads DTGVSQNPRHKITKRGQNVTFRCDPISEHNRLYWYRQTLGQGPEFLTYFQNEAQLEKSRLLSDRFSAERPKGSFSTLEIQRTEQGDSAMYLCTSSLSAYNEQFFGPGTRLTVL.

The J gene is TRBJ2-1, the V gene TRBV5-1; the match to TRBD2 covers 10 bases. This CDR3 region has 16 residues. The germline gives CDR1 SGHRS, CDR2 YFSETQ. The junction had 4 bases not matched to a gene; V was cut back by 4 bases and J by 0 bases. The CDR3, as DNA: TGCGCCAGCAGCAGTACTAGCGGGGTCTCCTACAATGAGCAGTTCTTC. Translation: CASSSTSGVSYNEQFF.

The V gene is TRBV10-3, the J gene TRBJ2-7; 10 bases agree with TRBD1. The germline V gene has CDR1 ENHRY and CDR2 SYGVKD. CDR3 length equals 16 residues. Trimming at V came to 5 bases and at J to 0 bases, leaving 7 bases not matched to a gene. The CDR3: CAISFSDRGPSYEQYF. The CDR3 DNA sequence: TGTGCCATCAGTTTTTCCGACAGGGGGCCCTCCTACGAGCAGTACTTC.

This clonotype turned up a few times. The V and J genes are TRBV29-1 and TRBJ2-7, with TRBD1 identical over 7 bases. J gave up 0 bases and V 6 bases, and 5 bases lay outside the gene matches. Germline CDR1 is SQVTM and CDR2 is ANQGSEA. The CDR3 has 13 amino acids. Here the CDR3 DNA reads TGCAGCGTCTCACAGGGGACCTCCTACGAGCAGTACTTC. Amino acid sequence: CSVSQGTSYEQYF.

This clonotype has a count of ten or more. This rearrangement joins TRBV7-3 to TRBJ2-5, with 14 nucleotides matching TRBD2. Germline CDR1 is SGHTA and CDR2 is FQGTGA. The V segment lost 5 bases and the J segment 1 base; nucleotides outside the gene matches: 3. CDR3 length: 16 amino acids. DNA of the CDR3: TGTGCCAGCAGCCCGACTAGCGGGGGGGGCCAAGAGACCCAGTACTTC. Amino acids: CASSPTSGGGQETQYF.

About this clonotype itself: One end of the junction does not line up with germline, which may come from a read error. The chain couples TRBV12-3 or TRBV12-4 to TRBJ2-3; weak D call: TRBD2 (5 bases). This CDR3 contains 13 residues. The CDR3 nucleotides read TGTGTCAGCACCTTTAGCGACACAGATACGCAGTATTTT. Its translation: CVSTFSDTDTQYF.

This clonotype has just a few counts. This chain links TRBV2 with TRBJ2-5; TRBD1 might be the D (5 bases). Trimming left V 4 bases short and J 11 bases short, with 20 bases between. The germline CDR1 and CDR2 sequences are SNHLY and FYNNEI. The CDR3 loop spans 14 amino acids. Here the CDR3 reads CASSGTSRTLEQYF. The CDR3 DNA reads TGTGCCAGCAGTGGGACATCGCGTACCTTGGAGCAGTACTTC.

The rearrangement links TRBV12-3 or TRBV12-4 to TRBJ2-5; D may be TRBD1 (5 bases). Trimming left V 10 bases short and J 5 bases short, with 11 bases between. The CDR3 length is 11 residues. Here the CDR3 reads CATQQAETQYF. The DNA for the CDR3 is TGTGCCACGCAACAGGCGGAGACCCAGTACTTC.

The rearrangement uses TRBV12-3 or TRBV12-4 and TRBJ2-1, with D unclear. The length of the CDR3 is 14 residues. The germline V and J ends were trimmed by 3 bases and 6 bases, with 12 bases remaining between them. DNA for the CDR3: TGTGCCAGCAGTTTGGTTCAGGAACCCAATGAGCAGTTCTTC. Residues: CASSLVQEPNEQFF.

This clonotype appeared a few times. The genes are TRBV20-1 and TRBJ2-3; D is undetermined. The CDR3 length is 13 residues. The V and J ends lost 1 base and 5 bases respectively, with 10 bases between them. Germline V gene data show CDR1 as DFQATT and CDR2 as SNEGSKA (reference sequence). The CDR3 nucleotides read TGCAGTGCTAGAGGGACCCTCATAGATACGCAGTATTTT. Protein: CSARGTLIDTQYF.